The TCR beta chain under discussion was sequenced for a study of cytomegalovirus exposure and HLA in healthy donors. Study results and caveats: TCR beta chain V- and J-gene trimming was linked, in a later analysis, to a missense variant in DCLRE1C. By HLA locus, TCR association rates varied in a later analysis, with DRB1 showing the most and HLA-C the fewest.

Vbeta (60) and Jbeta (13) primers were used in the PCR. Data came from immunoSEQ multiplex PCR; TCRdb stores just in-frame clones and leaves some out. This sample's table has some 110,000 clones. This CDR3 contains 15 residues. The germline V gene encodes CDR1 LNHDA and CDR2 SQIVND (reference sequence). Trimming removed 1 base from V and 5 bases from J, with 11 bases in between. On this clone: As yet, its antigen is unknown.

The source material was PBMCs. The receptor comes from a man aged 25 to 40 in good health and CMV-seronegative. The chain combines TRBV19 with TRBJ2-2; D might be TRBD1 (6 bases). The CDR3 region has the DNA TGTGCCAGTAGTATAGGGACAGCTTCAACCGGGGAGCTGTTTTTT. It codes for CASSIGTASTGELFF.